This T cell receptor (beta chain) came from a study of T cells in Graves' hyperthyroidism and ophthalmopathy. Study results and limitations: Researchers found most expanded thyroid clonotypes above 0.001 in blood as well. The model forecast ophthalmopathy, anticipating it by a median around 6.5 months before onset.

Participants, patients aged 18 to 65, had newly diagnosed hyperthyroidism with a duration under 2 months. PBMCs were obtained from under 13 ml fresh peripheral blood. It was RNA transcripts that yielded the amplified TCR beta CDR3 regions. The HTBI primer set was used in a first-round RT-PCR of the TCR CDR3. TCRdb fed the multiplex PCR reads into MiXCR, producing one record per CDR3 protein. The sample has roughly 570,000 distinct CDR3 sequences; about 15% are singletons. The CDR3 covers 14 residues. V lost 6 bases and J lost 7; bases outside the gene matches: 5. Germline values: CDR1 LGHDT, CDR2 YNNKEL (reference sequence). This clonotype was found many times. What it binds is unknown.

The receptor's source is a woman between 25 and 40 years old with Graves' hyperthyroidism. This rearrangement joins TRBV3-1 to TRBJ2-1, with 11 bases aligning to TRBD2. Sequenced sample: blood. CDR3 nucleotides: TGTGCCAGCAGTCTAGCGGGAGGAGGTAATGAGCAGTTCTTC. As protein: CASSLAGGGNEQFF.